These T cell receptor beta chains were read from a single sample in a study of blood T cells in healthy people across ages. Each CDR3 protein is one row after TCRdb ran MiXCR on the 5' RACE reads. The table lists about 1.6 million distinct CDR3 sequences, approximately 32% of them singletons. The source material was blood. These receptors were collected from a woman under 40 in good health. Each CDR3 is given with its conserved first and last residue. The D gene is left open where the match is weak. Rows give clone size only sometimes, using once, few, many, or a class for an expanded clone.

- | - | TRBJ2-5 | TRBV6-6 | CASSYRPARETQYF | TGTGCCAGCAGTTACAGGCCAGCCAGAGAGACCCAGTACTTC
TRBD2 | few | TRBJ2-1 | TRBV20-1 | CSARVSRGGPYNEQFF | TGCAGTGCTAGAGTCTCTCGGGGGGGCCCCTACAATGAGCAGTTCTTC
TRBD1 | few | TRBJ1-2 | TRBV5-6 | CASSITVGQGTANYGYTF | TGTGCCAGCAGCATCACAGTGGGACAGGGGACCGCTAACTATGGCTACACCTTC
- | many | TRBJ2-1 | TRBV7-2 | CASSNLVLEQFF | TGTGCCAGCAGTAATCTTGTACTCGAGCAGTTCTTC
- | - | TRBJ2-5 | TRBV10-3 | CAISESARDKVYWSEQYF | TGTGCCATCAGTGAGTCGGCAAGGGACAAAGTCTATTGGAGTGAGCAGTACTTC
- | - | TRBJ1-1 | TRBV28 | CASRSFEAFF | TGTGCCAGCAGGTCATTTGAAGCTTTCTTT
- | - | TRBJ2-7 | TRBV7-9 | CASTYGQYNEQYF | TGTGCCAGCACCTACGGACAGTACAATGAGCAGTACTTC
TRBD2 | few | TRBJ2-7 | TRBV20-1 | CSAWVVGGSSYEQYF | TGCAGTGCTTGGGTCGTGGGCGGGAGCTCCTACGAGCAGTACTTC
- | once | TRBJ1-1 | TRBV19 | CASSIGAGTEAFF | TGTGCCAGTAGTATAGGAGCGGGGACTGAAGCTTTCTTT
TRBD2 | few | TRBJ2-1 | TRBV5-8 | CASSTSGRTSYNEQFF | TGTGCCAGCAGCACCAGCGGGAGGACATCCTACAATGAGCAGTTCTTC
- | - | TRBJ1-6 | TRBV4-2 | CASSQDGGSYDLHF | TGTGCCAGCAGCCAAGATGGGGGGAGTTATGATCTCCACTTT
- | few | TRBJ1-6 | TRBV7-8 | CASSLESDRNSPLHF | TGTGCCAGCAGCTTAGAAAGTGACCGGAATTCACCCCTCCACTTT
TRBD1 | - | TRBJ2-7 | TRBV20-1 | CSARGTGQMYYEQYF | TGCAGTGCTAGAGGTACGGGACAGATGTACTACGAGCAGTACTTC
- | many | TRBJ1-2 | TRBV7-3 | CASSPRGSGGYTF | TGTGCCAGCAGCCCACGTGGCTCGGGGGGCTACACCTTC
- | - | TRBJ2-7 | TRBV5-1 | CASSLGTVQGYEQYF | TGCGCCAGCAGCTTGGGGACAGTGCAGGGCTACGAGCAGTACTTC
- | few | TRBJ2-1 | TRBV9 | CASSVAPLSGGYNEQFF | TGTGCCAGCAGCGTAGCCCCATTGAGCGGAGGCTACAATGAGCAGTTCTTC
- | few | TRBJ2-2 | TRBV29-1 | CSVADQGEVTGELFF | TGCAGCGTTGCAGACCAGGGGGAGGTCACCGGGGAGCTGTTTTTT
TRBD2 | - | TRBJ2-7 | TRBV6-5 | CASSYSEGTSGSYEQYF | TGTGCCAGCAGTTACTCCGAGGGGACTAGCGGCTCCTACGAGCAGTACTTC
- | - | TRBJ2-2 | TRBV9 | CASSVDPGSGTGELFF | TGTGCCAGCAGCGTAGACCCGGGAAGTGGGACCGGGGAGCTGTTTTTT
TRBD1 | few | TRBJ1-6 | TRBV4-1 | CASSQVAANRGTYNSPLHF | TGCGCCAGCAGCCAAGTTGCGGCTAACAGGGGAACCTATAATTCACCCCTCCACTTT
- | few | TRBJ1-2 | TRBV12-3/TRBV12-4 | CASSWQNTNYGYTF | TGTGCTAGCAGTTGGCAGAACACTAACTATGGCTACACCTTC
- | - | TRBJ2-7 | TRBV28 | CARDPPYEQYF | TGTGCCAGGGACCCACCCTACGAGCAGTACTTC
TRBD2 | few | TRBJ2-5 | TRBV4-2 | CASSQEIKTSGETQYF | TGTGCCAGCAGCCAGGAGATCAAGACTAGCGGGGAGACCCAGTACTTC
- | - | TRBJ2-5 | TRBV5-4 | CASSLREVQETQYF | TGCGCCAGCAGCTTGAGGGAGGTCCAAGAGACCCAGTACTTC
- | few | TRBJ1-6 | TRBV19 | CASSVPSENSPLHF | TGTGCCAGTAGTGTCCCCAGTGAGAATTCACCCCTCCACTTT
- | - | TRBJ2-7 | TRBV20-1 | CSALDGTYEQYF | TGCAGTGCTCTAGACGGAACCTACGAGCAGTACTTC
TRBD2 | - | TRBJ2-5 | TRBV9 | CASSVGLGRGIQETQYF | TGTGCCAGCAGCGTAGGGCTGGGGCGGGGGATCCAAGAGACCCAGTACTTC
TRBD2 | few | TRBJ2-3 | TRBV19 | CASSIVPSGKDTQYF | TGTGCCAGTAGTATAGTTCCTAGCGGGAAAGATACGCAGTATTTT
- | - | TRBJ2-3 | TRBV12-3/TRBV12-4 | CAGSFSQTASTDTQYF | TGTGCCGGCAGTTTCTCTCAAACCGCTAGCACAGATACGCAGTATTTT
- | - | TRBJ2-1 | TRBV9 | CASKAPHNEQFF | TGTGCCAGCAAGGCGCCCCACAATGAGCAGTTCTTC
- | few | TRBJ2-5 | TRBV27 | CASSLSPGAQETQYF | TGTGCCAGCAGTTTATCCCCCGGGGCCCAAGAGACCCAGTACTTC